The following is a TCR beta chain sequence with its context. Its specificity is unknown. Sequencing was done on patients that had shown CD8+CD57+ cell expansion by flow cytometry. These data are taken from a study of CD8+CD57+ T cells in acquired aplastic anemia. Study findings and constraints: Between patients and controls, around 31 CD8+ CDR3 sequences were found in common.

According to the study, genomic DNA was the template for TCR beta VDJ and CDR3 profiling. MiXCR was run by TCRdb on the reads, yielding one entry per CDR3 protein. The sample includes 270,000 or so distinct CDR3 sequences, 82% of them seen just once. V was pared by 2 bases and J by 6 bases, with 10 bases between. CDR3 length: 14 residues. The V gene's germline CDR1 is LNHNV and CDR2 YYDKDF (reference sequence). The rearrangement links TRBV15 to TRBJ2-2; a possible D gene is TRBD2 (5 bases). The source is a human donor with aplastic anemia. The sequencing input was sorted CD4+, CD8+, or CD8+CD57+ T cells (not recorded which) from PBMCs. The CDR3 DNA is TGTGCCACCAGCAGACGCCCGGGATCCGGGGAGCTGTTTTTT. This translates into CATSRRPGSGELFF.